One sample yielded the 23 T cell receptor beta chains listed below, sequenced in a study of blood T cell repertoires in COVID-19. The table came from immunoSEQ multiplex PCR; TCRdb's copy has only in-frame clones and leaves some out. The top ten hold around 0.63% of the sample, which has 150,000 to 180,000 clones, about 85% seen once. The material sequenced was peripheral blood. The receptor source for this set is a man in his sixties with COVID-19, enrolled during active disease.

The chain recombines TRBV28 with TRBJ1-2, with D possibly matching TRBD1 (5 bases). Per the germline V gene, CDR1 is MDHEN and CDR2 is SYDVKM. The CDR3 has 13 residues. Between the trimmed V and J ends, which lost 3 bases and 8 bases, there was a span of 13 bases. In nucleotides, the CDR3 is TGTGCCAGCAGTTTGGGGGGTACGGGCGGCTACACCTTC. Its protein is CASSLGGTGGYTF.

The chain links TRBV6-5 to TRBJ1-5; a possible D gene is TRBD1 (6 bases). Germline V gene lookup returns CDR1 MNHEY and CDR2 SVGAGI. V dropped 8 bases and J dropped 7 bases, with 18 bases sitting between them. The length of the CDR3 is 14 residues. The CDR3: CASHLRGPGQPQHF. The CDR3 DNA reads TGTGCCAGCCACCTCAGGGGCCCTGGACAGCCCCAGCATTTT.

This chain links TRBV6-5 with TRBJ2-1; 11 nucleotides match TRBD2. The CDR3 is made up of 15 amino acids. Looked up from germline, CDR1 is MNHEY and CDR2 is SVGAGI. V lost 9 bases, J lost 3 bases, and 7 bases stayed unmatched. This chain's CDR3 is CASKLSGGGYNEQFF. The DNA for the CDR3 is TGTGCCAGTAAACTTAGCGGGGGGGGCTACAATGAGCAGTTCTTC.

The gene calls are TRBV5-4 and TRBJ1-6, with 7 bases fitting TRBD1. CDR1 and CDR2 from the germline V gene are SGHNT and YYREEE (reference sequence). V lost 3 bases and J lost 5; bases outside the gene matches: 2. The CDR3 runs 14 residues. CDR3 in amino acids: CASSSTGDNSPLHF. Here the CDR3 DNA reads TGTGCCAGCAGCTCAACAGGGGATAATTCACCCCTCCACTTT.

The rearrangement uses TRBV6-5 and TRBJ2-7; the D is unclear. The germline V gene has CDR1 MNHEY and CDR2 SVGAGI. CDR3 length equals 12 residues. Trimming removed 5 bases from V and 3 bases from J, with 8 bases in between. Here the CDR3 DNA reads TGTGCCAGCAGTACTCCGAGCTACGAGCAGTACTTC. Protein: CASSTPSYEQYF.

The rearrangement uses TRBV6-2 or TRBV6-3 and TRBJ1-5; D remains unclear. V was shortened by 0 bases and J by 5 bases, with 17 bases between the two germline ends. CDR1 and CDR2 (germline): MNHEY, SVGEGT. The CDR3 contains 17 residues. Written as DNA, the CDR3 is TGTGCCAGCAGTTACTCTTCTGGCTGGCGGGGAGATCAGCCCCAGCATTTT. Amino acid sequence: CASSYSSGWRGDQPQHF.

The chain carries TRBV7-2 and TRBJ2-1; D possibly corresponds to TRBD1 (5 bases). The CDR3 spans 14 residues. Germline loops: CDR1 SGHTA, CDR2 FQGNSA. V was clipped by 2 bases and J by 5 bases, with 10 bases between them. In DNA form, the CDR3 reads TGTGCCAGCAGCTTATTAGACAGCAACAATGAGCAGTTCTTC. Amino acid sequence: CASSLLDSNNEQFF. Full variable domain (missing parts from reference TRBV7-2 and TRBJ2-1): GAGVSQSPSNKVTEKGKDVELRCDPISGHTALYWYRQSLGQGLEFLIYFQGNSAPDKSGLPSDRFSAERTGGSVSTLTIQRTQQEDSAVYLCASSLLDSNNEQFFGPGTRLTVL.

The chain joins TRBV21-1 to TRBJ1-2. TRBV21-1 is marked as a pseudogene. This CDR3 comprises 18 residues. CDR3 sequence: CASSKGIREKDLNYGYTF. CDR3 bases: TGTGCCAGCAGCAAAGGTATACGGGAAAAGGATCTTAACTATGGCTACACCTTC.

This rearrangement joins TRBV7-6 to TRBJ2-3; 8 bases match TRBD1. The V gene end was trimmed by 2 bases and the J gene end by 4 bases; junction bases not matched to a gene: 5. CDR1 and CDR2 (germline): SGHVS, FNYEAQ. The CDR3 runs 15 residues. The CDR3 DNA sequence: TGTGCCAGCAGCTTATCGGGACAGGTGGCAGATACGCAGTATTTT. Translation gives CASSLSGQVADTQYF.

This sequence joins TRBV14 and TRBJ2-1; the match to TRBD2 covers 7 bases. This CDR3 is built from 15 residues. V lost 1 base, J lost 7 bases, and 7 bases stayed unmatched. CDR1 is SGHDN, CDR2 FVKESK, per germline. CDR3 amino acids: CASSQVFGGGNEQFF. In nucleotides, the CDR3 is TGTGCCAGCAGCCAAGTTTTCGGCGGGGGTAATGAGCAGTTCTTC.

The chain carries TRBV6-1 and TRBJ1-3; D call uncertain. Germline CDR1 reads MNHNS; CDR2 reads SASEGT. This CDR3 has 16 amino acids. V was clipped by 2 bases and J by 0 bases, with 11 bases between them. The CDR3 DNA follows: TGTGCCAGCAGTGAAACTACTCCACGCTCTGGAAACACCATATATTTT. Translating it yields CASSETTPRSGNTIYF.

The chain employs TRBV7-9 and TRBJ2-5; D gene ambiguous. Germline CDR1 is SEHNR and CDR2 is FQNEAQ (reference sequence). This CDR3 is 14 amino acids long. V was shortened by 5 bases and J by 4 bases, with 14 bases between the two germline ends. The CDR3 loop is CASSSMVLVETQYF. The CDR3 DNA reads TGTGCCAGCAGCAGTATGGTTTTAGTAGAGACCCAGTACTTC.

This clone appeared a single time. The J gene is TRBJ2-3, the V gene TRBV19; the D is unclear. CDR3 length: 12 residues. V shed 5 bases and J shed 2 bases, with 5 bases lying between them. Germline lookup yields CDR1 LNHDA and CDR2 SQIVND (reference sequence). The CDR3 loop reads CASSPNTDTQYF. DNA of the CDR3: TGTGCCAGTAGTCCAAACACAGATACGCAGTATTTT.

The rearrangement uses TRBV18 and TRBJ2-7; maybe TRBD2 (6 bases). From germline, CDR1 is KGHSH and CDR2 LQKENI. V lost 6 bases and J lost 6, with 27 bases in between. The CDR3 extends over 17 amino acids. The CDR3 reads CASSPPEGQGVRGEQYF. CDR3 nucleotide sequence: TGTGCCAGCTCTCCCCCGGAGGGGCAGGGTGTTCGGGGCGAGCAGTACTTC. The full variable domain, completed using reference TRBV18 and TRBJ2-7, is NAGVMQNPRHLVRRRGQEARLRCSPMKGHSHVYWYRQLPEEGLKFMVYLQKENIIDESGMPKERFSAEFPKEGPSILRIQQVVRGDSAAYFCASSPPEGQGVRGEQYFGPGTRLTVT.

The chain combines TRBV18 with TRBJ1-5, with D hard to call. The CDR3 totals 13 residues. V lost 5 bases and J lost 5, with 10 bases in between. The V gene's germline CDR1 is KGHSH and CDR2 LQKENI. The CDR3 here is CASSSTRDQPQHF. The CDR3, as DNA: TGTGCCAGCTCATCAACCCGGGATCAGCCCCAGCATTTT.

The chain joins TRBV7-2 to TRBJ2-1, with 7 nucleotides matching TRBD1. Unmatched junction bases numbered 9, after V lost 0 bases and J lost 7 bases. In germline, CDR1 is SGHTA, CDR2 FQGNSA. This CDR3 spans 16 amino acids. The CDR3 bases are TGTGCCAGCAGCTTAGCGCGACAGGGTCTTGGGAATGAGCAGTTCTTC. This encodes CASSLARQGLGNEQFF.

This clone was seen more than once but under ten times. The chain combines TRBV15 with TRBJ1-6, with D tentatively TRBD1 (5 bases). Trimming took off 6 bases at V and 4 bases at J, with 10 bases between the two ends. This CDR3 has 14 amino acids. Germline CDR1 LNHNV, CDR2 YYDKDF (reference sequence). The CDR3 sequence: CATREGIYNSPLHF. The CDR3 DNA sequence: TGTGCCACCAGGGAGGGGATTTATAATTCACCCCTCCACTTT. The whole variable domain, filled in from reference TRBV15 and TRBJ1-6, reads DAMVIQNPRYQVTQFGKPVTLSCSQTLNHNVMYWYQQKSSQAPKLLFHYYDKDFNNEADTPDNFQSRRPNTSFCFLDIRSPGLGDTAMYLCATREGIYNSPLHFGNGTRLTVT.

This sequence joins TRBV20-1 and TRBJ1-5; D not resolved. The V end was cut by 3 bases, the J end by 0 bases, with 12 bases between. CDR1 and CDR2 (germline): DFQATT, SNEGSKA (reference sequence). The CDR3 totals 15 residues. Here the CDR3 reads CSASVAGVSNQPQHF. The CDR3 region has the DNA TGCAGTGCTAGTGTGGCAGGCGTTAGCAATCAGCCCCAGCATTTT.

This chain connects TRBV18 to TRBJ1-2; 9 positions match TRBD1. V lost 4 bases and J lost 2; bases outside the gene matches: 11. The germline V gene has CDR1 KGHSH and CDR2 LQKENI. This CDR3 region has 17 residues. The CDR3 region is CASSRGTGIEGNYGYTF. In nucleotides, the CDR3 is TGTGCCAGCTCACGAGGGACAGGGATCGAGGGAAACTATGGCTACACCTTC.

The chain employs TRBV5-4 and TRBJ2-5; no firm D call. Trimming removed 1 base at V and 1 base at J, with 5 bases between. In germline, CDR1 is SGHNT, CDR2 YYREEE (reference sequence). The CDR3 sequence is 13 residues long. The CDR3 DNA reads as TGTGCCAGCAGCTTGCCAGTCCAAGAGACCCAGTACTTC. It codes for CASSLPVQETQYF.

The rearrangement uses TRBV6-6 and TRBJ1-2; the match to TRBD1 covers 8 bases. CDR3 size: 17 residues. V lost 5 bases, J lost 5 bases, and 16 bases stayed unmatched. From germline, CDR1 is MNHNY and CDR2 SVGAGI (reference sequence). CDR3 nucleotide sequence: TGTGCCAGCAGTCCATCCGGGACAGGCATCGTAGGGTATGGCTACACCTTC. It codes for CASSPSGTGIVGYGYTF.

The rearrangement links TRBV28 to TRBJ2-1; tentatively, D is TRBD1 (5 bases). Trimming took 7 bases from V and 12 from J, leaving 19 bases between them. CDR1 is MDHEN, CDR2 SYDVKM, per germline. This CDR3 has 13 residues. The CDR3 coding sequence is TGTGCCAGCAACCCTTGGGGCCCGGGCCTGCAGTTCTTC. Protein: CASNPWGPGLQFF. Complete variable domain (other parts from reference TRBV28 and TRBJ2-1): DVKVTQSSRYLVKRTGEKVFLECVQDMDHENMFWYRQDPGLGLRLIYFSYDVKMKEKGDIPEGYSVSREKKERFSLILESASTNQTSMYLCASNPWGPGLQFFGPGTRLTVL.

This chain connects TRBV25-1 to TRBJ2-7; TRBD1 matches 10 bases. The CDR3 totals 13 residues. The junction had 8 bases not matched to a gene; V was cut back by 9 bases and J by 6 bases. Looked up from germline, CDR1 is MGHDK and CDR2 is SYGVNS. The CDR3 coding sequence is TGTGCCAGGCACGGGACAGGGGTTATCGAGCAGTACTTC. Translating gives CARHGTGVIEQYF.